This TCR beta chain was documented in a study of blood T cells in healthy people across ages. Whole-study results and caveats: Possibly, changes in expanded clonotypes were confounded because donor CMV status was unknown.

Germline CDR1 and CDR2: MDHEN and SYDVKM. This CDR3 comprises 14 residues. The V end was cut by 4 bases, the J end by 5 bases, with 14 bases between. Primers used in a second PCR of roughly 6 to 12 cycles were a sample-barcoded 5' primer and a J-beta primer mix. TCRdb redid the calling of the 5' RACE reads with MiXCR, one entry per CDR3 protein. The table shows hundreds of thousands of distinct CDR3 sequences, with more than 50% occurring only once. A word on this clonotype: Its antigen is unknown.

The sequence was collected from a man between 35 and 55 years old in good health. The sequenced sample consisted of blood. This rearrangement joins TRBV28 to TRBJ2-5; D assignment may be TRBD1 or TRBD2 (5 bases each). The CDR3 DNA is TGTGCCAGCAGTTCGGGGCCCGAGGGGGAGACCCAGTACTTC. Its translation is CASSSGPEGETQYF.